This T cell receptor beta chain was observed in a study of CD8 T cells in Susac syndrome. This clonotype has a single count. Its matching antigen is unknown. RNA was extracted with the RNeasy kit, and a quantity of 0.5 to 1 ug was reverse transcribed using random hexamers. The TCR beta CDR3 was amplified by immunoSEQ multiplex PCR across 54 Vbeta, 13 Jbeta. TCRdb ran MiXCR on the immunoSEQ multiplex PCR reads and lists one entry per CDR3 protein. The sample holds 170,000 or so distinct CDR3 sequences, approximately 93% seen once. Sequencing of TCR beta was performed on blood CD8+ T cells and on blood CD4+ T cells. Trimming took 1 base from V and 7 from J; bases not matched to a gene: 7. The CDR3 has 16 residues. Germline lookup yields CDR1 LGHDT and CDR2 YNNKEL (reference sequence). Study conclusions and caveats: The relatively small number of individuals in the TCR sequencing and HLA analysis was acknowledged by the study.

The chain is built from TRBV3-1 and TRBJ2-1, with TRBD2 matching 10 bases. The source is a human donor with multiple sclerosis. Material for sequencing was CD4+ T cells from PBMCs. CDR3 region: CASSQGSGGFWNEQFF. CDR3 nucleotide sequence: TGTGCCAGCAGCCAAGGTAGCGGGGGGTTCTGGAATGAGCAGTTCTTC.